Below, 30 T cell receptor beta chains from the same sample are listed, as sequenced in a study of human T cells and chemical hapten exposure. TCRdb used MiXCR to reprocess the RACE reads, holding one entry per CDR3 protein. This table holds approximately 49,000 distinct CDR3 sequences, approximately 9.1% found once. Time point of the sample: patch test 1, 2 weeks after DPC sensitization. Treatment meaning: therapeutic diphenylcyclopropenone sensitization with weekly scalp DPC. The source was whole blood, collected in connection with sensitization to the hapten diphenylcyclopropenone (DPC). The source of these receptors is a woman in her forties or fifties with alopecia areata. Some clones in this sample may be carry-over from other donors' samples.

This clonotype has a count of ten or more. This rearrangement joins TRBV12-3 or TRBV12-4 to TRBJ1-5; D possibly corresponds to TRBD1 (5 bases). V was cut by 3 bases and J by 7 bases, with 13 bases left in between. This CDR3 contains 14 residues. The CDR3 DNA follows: TGTGCCAGCAGTTTTATAGGGGAGGGGCAGCCCCAGCATTTT. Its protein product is CASSFIGEGQPQHF.

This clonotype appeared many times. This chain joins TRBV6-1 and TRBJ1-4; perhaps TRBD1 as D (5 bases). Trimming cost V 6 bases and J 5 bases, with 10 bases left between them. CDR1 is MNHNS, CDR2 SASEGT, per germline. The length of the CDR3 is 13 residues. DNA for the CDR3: TGTGCCAGCAGGGACATGGAGAATGAAAAACTGTTTTTT. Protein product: CASRDMENEKLFF.

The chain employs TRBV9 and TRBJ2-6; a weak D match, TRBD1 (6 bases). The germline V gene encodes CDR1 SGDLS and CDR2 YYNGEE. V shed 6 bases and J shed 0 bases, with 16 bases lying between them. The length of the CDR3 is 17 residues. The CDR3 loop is CASNPGVIDSGANVLTF. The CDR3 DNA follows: TGTGCCAGCAACCCAGGGGTCATAGACTCTGGGGCCAACGTCCTGACTTTC. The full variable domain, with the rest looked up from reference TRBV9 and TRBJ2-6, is DSGVTQTPKHLITATGQRVTLRCSPRSGDLSVYWYQQSLDQGLQFLIQYYNGEERAKGNILERFSAQQFPDLHSELNLSSLELGDSALYFCASNPGVIDSGANVLTFGAGSRLTVL.

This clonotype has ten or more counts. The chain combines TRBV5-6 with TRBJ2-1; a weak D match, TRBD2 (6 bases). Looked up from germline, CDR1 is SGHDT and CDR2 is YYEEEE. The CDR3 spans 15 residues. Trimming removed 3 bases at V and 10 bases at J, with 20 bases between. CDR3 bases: TGTGCCAGCAGCTCCGATTTCGGGGACGCGGGGGAGCAGTTCTTC. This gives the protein CASSSDFGDAGEQFF.

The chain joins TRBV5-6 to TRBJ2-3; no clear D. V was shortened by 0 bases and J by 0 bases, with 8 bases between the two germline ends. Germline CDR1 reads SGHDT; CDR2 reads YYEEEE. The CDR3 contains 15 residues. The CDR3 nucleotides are TGTGCCAGCAGCTTGGATGGGTCCAGCACAGATACGCAGTATTTT. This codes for CASSLDGSSTDTQYF. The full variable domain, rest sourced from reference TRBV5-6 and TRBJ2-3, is DAGVTQSPTHLIKTRGQQVTLRCSPKSGHDTVSWYQQALGQGPQFIFQYYEEEERQRGNFPDRFSGHQFPNYSSELNVNALLLGDSALYLCASSLDGSSTDTQYFGPGTRLTVL.

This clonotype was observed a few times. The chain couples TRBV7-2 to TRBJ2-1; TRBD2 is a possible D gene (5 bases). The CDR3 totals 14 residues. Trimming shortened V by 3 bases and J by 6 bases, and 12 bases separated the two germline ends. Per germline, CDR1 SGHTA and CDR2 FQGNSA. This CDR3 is CASSFRRLLNEQFF. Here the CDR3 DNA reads TGTGCCAGCAGCTTTCGGAGGCTGCTCAATGAGCAGTTCTTC. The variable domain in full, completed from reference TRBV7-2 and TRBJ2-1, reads GAGVSQSPSNKVTEKGKDVELRCDPISGHTALYWYRQSLGQGLEFLIYFQGNSAPDKSGLPSDRFSAERTGGSVSTLTIQRTQQEDSAVYLCASSFRRLLNEQFFGPGTRLTVL.

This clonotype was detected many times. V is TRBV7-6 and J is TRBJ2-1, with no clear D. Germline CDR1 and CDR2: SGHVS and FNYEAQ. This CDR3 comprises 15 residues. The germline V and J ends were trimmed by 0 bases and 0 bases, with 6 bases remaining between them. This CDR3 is CASSLAAVSYNEQFF. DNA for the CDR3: TGTGCCAGCAGCTTAGCGGCGGTCTCCTACAATGAGCAGTTCTTC.

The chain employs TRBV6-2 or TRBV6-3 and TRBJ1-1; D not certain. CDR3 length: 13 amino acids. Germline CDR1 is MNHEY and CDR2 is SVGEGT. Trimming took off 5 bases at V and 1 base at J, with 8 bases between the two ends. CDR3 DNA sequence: TGTGCCAGCAGTATGGACGGGAACACTGAAGCTTTCTTT. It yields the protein CASSMDGNTEAFF.

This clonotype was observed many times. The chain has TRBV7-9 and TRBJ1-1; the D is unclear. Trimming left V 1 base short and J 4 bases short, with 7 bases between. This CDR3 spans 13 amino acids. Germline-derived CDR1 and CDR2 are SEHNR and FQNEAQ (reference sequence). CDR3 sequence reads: CASSLGPSTEAFF. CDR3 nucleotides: TGTGCCAGCAGCTTAGGCCCGAGCACTGAAGCTTTCTTT.

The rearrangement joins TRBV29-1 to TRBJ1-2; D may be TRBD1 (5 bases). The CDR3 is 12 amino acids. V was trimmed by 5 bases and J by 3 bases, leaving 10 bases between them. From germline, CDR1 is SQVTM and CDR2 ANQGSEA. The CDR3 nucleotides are TGCAGCGTTCGAACGACAGACTATGGCTACACCTTC. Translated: CSVRTTDYGYTF.

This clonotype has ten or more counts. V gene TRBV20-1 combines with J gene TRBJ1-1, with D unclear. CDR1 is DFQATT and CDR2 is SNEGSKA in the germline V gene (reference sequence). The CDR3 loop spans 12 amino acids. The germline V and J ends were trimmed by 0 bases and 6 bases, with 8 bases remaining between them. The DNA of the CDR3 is TGCAGTGCTAGAGATCAGTCTGCTGAAGCTTTCTTT. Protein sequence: CSARDQSAEAFF.

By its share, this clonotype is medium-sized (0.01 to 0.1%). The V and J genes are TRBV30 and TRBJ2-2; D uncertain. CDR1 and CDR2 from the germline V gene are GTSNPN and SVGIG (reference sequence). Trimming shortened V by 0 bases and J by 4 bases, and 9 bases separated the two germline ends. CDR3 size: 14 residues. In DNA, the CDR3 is TGTGCCTGGAGTGTACCGGGCAGCACCGGGGAGCTGTTTTTT. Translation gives CAWSVPGSTGELFF.

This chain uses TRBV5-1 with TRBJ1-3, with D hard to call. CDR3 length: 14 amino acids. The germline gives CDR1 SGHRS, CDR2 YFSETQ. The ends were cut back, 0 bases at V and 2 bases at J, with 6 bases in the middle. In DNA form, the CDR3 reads TGCGCCAGCAGCTTGGATGGTGCTGGAAACACCATATATTTT. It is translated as CASSLDGAGNTIYF.

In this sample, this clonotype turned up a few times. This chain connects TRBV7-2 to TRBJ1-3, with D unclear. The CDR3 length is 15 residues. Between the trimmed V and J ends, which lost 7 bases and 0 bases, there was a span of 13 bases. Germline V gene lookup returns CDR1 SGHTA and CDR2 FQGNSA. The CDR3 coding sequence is TGTGCCAGCACATTGACGTGGAGCTCTGGAAACACCATATATTTT. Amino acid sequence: CASTLTWSSGNTIYF.

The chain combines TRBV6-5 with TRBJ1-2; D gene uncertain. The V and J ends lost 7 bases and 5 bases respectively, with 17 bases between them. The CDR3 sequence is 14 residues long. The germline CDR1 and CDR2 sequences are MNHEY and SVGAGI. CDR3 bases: TGTGCCAGCACACCGGGAGGCGCTGAATATGGCTACACCTTC. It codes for CASTPGGAEYGYTF.

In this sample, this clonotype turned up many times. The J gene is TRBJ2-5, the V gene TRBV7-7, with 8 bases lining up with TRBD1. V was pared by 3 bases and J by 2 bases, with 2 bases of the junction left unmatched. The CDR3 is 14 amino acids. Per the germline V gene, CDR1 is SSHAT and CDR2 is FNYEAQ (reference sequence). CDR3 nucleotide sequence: TGTGCCAGCAGCTTCCGGGACAGGCAAGAGACCCAGTACTTC. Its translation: CASSFRDRQETQYF.

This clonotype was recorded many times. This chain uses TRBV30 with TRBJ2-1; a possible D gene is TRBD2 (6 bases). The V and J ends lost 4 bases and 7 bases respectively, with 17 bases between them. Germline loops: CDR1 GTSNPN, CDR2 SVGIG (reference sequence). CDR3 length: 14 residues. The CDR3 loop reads CAWKGGNVKNEQFF. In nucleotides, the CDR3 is TGTGCCTGGAAAGGCGGGAACGTGAAGAATGAGCAGTTCTTC.

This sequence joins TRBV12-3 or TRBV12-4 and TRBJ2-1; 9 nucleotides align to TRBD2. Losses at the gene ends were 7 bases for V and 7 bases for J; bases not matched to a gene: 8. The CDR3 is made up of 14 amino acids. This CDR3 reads CASTWLAGRNEQFF. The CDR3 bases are TGTGCCAGCACCTGGCTAGCGGGAAGAAATGAGCAGTTCTTC.

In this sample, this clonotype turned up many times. CDR3 sequence (DNA): TGTGCCAGCAGTTTCCGGGTTAGCATTCCCAAAGCTTTCTTT. It translates to CASSFRVSIPKAFF. J is TRBJ1-1 and V is TRBV27; D is unclear. The CDR3 has 14 residues. V lost 3 bases to trimming and J lost 9 bases, with 17 bases between them. The germline gives CDR1 MNHEY, CDR2 SMNVEV (reference sequence).

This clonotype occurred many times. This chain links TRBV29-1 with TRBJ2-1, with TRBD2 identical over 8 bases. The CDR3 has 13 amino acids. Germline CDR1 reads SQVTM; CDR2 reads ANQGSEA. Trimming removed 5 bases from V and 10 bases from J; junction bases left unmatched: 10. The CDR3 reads CSVSGAGGWEQFF. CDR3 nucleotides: TGCAGCGTTTCCGGGGCGGGAGGATGGGAGCAGTTCTTC.

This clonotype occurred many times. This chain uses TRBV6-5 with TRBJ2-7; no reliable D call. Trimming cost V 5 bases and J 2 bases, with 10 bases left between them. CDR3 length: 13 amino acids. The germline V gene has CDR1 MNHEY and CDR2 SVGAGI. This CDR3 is CASSRRHAYEQYF. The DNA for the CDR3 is TGTGCCAGCAGTCGACGACATGCCTACGAGCAGTACTTC.

DNA for the CDR3: TGCAGTGCCCAAGGGCTGGGGGCGATCAATCAGCCCCAGCATTTT. It is translated as CSAQGLGAINQPQHF. The V call is TRBV20-1, the J call TRBJ1-5; D possibly corresponds to TRBD1 (6 bases). CDR3 length: 15 residues. V was cut by 6 bases and J by 3 bases, with 18 bases left in between. The germline CDR1 and CDR2 sequences are DFQATT and SNEGSKA (reference sequence).

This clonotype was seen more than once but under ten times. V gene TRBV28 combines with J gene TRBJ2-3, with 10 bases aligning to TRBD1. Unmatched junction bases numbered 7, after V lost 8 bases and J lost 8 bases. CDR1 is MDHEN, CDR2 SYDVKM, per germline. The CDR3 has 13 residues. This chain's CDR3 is CASRRQGAGTQYF. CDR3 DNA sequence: TGTGCCAGCCGACGACAGGGGGCGGGTACGCAGTATTTT. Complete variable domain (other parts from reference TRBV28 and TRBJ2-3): DVKVTQSSRYLVKRTGEKVFLECVQDMDHENMFWYRQDPGLGLRLIYFSYDVKMKEKGDIPEGYSVSREKKERFSLILESASTNQTSMYLCASRRQGAGTQYFGPGTRLTVL.

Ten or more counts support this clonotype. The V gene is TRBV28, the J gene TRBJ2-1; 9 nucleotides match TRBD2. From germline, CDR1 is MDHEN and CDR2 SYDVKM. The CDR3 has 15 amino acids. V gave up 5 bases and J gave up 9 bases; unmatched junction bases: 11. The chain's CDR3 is CASSKLAGVTPEQFF. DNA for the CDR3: TGTGCCAGCAGTAAATTAGCGGGAGTCACCCCTGAGCAGTTCTTC.

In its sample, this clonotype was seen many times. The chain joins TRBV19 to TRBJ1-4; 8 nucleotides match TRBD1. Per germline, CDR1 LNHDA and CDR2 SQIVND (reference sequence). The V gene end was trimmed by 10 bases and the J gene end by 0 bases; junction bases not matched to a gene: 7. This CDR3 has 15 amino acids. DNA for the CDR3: TGTGCCACAATGACAGGGGATGCAACTAATGAAAAACTGTTTTTT. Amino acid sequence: CATMTGDATNEKLFF. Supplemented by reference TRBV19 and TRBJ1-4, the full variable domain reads DGGITQSPKYLFRKEGQNVTLSCEQNLNHDAMYWYRQDPGQGLRLIYYSQIVNDFQKGDIAEGYSVSREKKESFPLTVTSAQKNPTAFYLCATMTGDATNEKLFFGSGTQLSVL.

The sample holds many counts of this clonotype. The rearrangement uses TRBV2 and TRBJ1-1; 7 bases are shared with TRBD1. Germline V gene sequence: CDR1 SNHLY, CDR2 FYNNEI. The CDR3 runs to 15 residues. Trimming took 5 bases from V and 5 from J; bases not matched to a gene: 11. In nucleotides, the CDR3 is TGTGCCAGCAGTTCGAAGACAGGGATAGGAACTGAAGCTTTCTTT. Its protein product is CASSSKTGIGTEAFF.

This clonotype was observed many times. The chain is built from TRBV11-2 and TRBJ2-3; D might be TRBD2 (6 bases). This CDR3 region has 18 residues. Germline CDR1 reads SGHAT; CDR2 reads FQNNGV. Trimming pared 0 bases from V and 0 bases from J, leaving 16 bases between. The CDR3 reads CASSLEGRRQLSTDTQYF. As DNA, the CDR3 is TGTGCCAGCAGCTTAGAAGGGAGGCGGCAACTTAGCACAGATACGCAGTATTTT.

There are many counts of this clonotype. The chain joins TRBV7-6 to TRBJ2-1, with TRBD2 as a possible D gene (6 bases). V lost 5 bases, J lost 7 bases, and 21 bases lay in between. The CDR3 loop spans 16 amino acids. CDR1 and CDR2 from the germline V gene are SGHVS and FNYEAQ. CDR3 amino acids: CASSPARGAGWNEQFF. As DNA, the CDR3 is TGTGCCAGCAGCCCAGCCCGCGGGGCGGGCTGGAATGAGCAGTTCTTC.

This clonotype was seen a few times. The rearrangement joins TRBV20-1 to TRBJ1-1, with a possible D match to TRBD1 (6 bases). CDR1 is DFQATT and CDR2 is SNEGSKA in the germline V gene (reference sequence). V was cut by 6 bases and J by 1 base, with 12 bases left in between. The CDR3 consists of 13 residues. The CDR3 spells CSAIPGQNTEAFF. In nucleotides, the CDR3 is TGCAGTGCCATACCGGGACAGAACACTGAAGCTTTCTTT.

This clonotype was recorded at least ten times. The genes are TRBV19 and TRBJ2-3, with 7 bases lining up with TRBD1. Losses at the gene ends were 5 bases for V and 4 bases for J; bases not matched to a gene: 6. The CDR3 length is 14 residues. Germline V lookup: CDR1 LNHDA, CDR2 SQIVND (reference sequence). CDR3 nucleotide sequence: TGTGCCAGTAGTCCCCAAACAGGGGCAGATACGCAGTATTTT. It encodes CASSPQTGADTQYF.